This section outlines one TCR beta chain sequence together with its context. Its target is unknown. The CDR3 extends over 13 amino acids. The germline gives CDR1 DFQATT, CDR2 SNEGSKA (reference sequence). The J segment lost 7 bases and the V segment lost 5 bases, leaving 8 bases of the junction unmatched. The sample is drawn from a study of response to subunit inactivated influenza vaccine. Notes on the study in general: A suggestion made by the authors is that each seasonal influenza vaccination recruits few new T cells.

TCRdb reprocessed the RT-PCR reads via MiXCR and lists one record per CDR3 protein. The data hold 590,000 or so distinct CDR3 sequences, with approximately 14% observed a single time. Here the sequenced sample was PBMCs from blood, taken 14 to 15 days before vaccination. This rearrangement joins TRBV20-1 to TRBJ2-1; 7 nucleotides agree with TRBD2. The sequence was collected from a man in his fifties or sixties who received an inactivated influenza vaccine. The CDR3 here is CSASSGGTNEQFF. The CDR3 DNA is TGCAGTGCTTCTAGCGGAGGGACGAATGAGCAGTTCTTC.